One sample yielded the 11 T cell receptor beta chains listed below, sequenced in a study of T cells in narcolepsy. Generated by immunoSEQ multiplex PCR, the TCRdb table keeps only in-frame clones and is missing some. The top ten clones hold 1.2% of a sample with about 34,000 clones, around 80% of them seen once. Sequencing was carried out using CD45RA- memory CD4+ T cells from PBMCs. The receptors come from a human donor with narcolepsy.

The chain combines TRBV4-2 with TRBJ1-2, with 9 bases fitting TRBD1. The CDR3 is 17 residues long. J lost 8 bases, V lost 2 bases, and 15 bases had no gene match. CDR1 and CDR2 (germline): LGHNA, YNFKEQ. The CDR3 reads CASSQRRDPGQGRGYTF. CDR3 DNA: TGTGCCAGCAGCCAACGACGTGATCCGGGACAGGGACGAGGCTACACCTTC.

This chain links TRBV5-8 with TRBJ2-7, with D hard to call. This CDR3 region has 11 residues. With 0 bases removed from V and 5 bases from J, the gap between germline ends came to 3 bases. CDR1 and CDR2 (germline): SGHTS, YDEGEE. This CDR3 reads CASSLVDEQYF. CDR3 sequence (DNA): TGTGCCAGCAGCTTGGTTGACGAGCAGTACTTC.

The rearrangement joins TRBV5-6 to TRBJ1-4, with D perhaps TRBD1 (6 bases). The germline V gene has CDR1 SGHDT and CDR2 YYEEEE. The V end lost 2 bases, the J end lost 2 bases, and 16 bases lay between the germline ends. The CDR3 is 17 residues long. The CDR3 DNA sequence: TGTGCCAGCAGCTTTTTCCTGGGGGCGCAGACTAATGAAAAACTGTTTTTT. Protein sequence: CASSFFLGAQTNEKLFF.

The V call is TRBV18, the J call TRBJ2-1, with 9 positions matching TRBD2. Germline loops: CDR1 KGHSH, CDR2 LQKENI. The length of the CDR3 is 17 residues. V was clipped by 0 bases and J by 4 bases; unmatched bases: 7. Here the CDR3 reads CASSPPGGGASYNEQFF. For the CDR3, the DNA is TGTGCCAGCTCACCACCTGGCGGGGGGGCATCTTACAATGAGCAGTTCTTC.

The rearrangement links TRBV29-1 to TRBJ2-7; TRBD2 matches at 14 bases. From germline, CDR1 is SQVTM and CDR2 ANQGSEA. The CDR3 has 16 amino acids. V gave up 4 bases and J gave up 0 bases; unmatched junction bases: 5. The chain's CDR3 is CSVGLAGGYSSYEQYF. CDR3 DNA: TGCAGCGTTGGACTAGCGGGAGGGTACAGCTCCTACGAGCAGTACTTC.

The chain employs TRBV18 and TRBJ2-2; D remains unclear. V lost 0 bases, J lost 0 bases, and 8 bases lay in between. The CDR3 is 16 residues long. Germline assignment: CDR1 KGHSH and CDR2 LQKENI. The CDR3 DNA reads TGTGCCAGCTCACCACCGGGCAGAGCGAACACCGGGGAGCTGTTTTTT. It encodes CASSPPGRANTGELFF. The entire variable domain, with the rest obtained from reference TRBV18 and TRBJ2-2, is as follows: NAGVMQNPRHLVRRRGQEARLRCSPMKGHSHVYWYRQLPEEGLKFMVYLQKENIIDESGMPKERFSAEFPKEGPSILRIQQVVRGDSAAYFCASSPPGRANTGELFFGEGSRLTVL.

The gene calls are TRBV30 and TRBJ1-5; D is uncertain. The CDR3 runs 12 residues. Germline V gene lookup returns CDR1 GTSNPN and CDR2 SVGIG (reference sequence). Deletions cut 7 bases from V and 0 bases from J, with 7 bases between. This CDR3 is CASGHSNQPQHF. CDR3 sequence (DNA): TGTGCCTCCGGCCATAGCAATCAGCCCCAGCATTTT.

The genes are TRBV30 and TRBJ1-5; no definite D call. Germline V CDR1 and CDR2: GTSNPN, SVGIG (reference sequence). CDR3 size: 19 residues. Trimming took 0 bases from V and 1 from J, leaving 22 bases between them. CDR3 DNA sequence: TGTGCCTGGAGTGTTTCCCTACGAAGGCGCCCGGCGAGCAATCAGCCCCAGCATTTT. Its protein product is CAWSVSLRRRPASNQPQHF.

There are a few counts of this clone. The V and J genes are TRBV6-6 and TRBJ2-2, with 9 bases fitting TRBD1. The CDR3 spans 15 residues. With V trimmed by 5 bases and J by 3 bases, 4 bases remained unmatched. Germline lookup yields CDR1 MNHNY and CDR2 SVGAGI (reference sequence). CDR3 region: CASSGTGMYTGELFF. Written as DNA, the CDR3 is TGTGCCAGCAGTGGGACAGGGATGTACACCGGGGAGCTGTTTTTT.

This rearrangement joins TRBV6-5 to TRBJ2-7; D gene ambiguous. Trimming shortened V by 2 bases and J by 7 bases, and 6 bases separated the two germline ends. From germline, CDR1 is MNHEY and CDR2 SVGAGI. CDR3 length equals 11 residues. CDR3: CASSYRREQYF. The DNA for the CDR3 is TGTGCCAGCAGTTACCGTCGAGAGCAGTACTTC.

J is TRBJ2-3 and V is TRBV2; possible D gene TRBD2, 5 bases. Deletions cut 6 bases from V and 0 bases from J, with 10 bases between. Germline loops: CDR1 SNHLY, CDR2 FYNNEI. The CDR3 extends over 14 amino acids. Here the CDR3 DNA reads TGTGCCAGCAGCCCTGGACTTAGCACAGATACGCAGTATTTT. It yields the protein CASSPGLSTDTQYF.